The present T cell receptor (beta chain) was sequenced within a study of OX40 agonist ivuxolimab in advanced cancers. For the study at large: Prior therapy, whether anti-PD-1, anti-PD-L1 or anti-CTLA-4, was allowed, and 35% to 40% had some.

Repertoires were generated with immunoSEQ multiplex PCR, while TCRdb's copy carries only in-frame clones and drops some. The profile shows 70,000 or so clones, around 80% of them singletons. As regards this clone: Its antigen is still unknown.

The CDR3 is 11 amino acids. The ends lost 2 bases at V and 14 bases at J; junction bases unmatched: 0. Germline CDR1 and CDR2: MNHEY and SVGAGI. Notes on the study in general: Among T cells, CD8+ cells averaged more expanded clones than CD4+ cells. At 0.1 to 3.0 mg/kg and by week 6, CD4+ and CD8+ T cells in the blood had expanded clonally. Clonal expansion among partial responders at 0.1-3.0 mg/kg ranked near the lowest.

Material: CD4+ or CD8+ T cells sorted from blood, obtained in a trial of the OX40 agonist ivuxolimab. This clonotype was obtained from an adult with an advanced solid tumor such as melanoma, head and neck, liver or kidney cancer. The chain couples TRBV6-5 to TRBJ2-1; 10 bases line up with TRBD1. As DNA, the CDR3 is TGTGCCAGCAGTTACGGACAGGGGGAGTTCTTC. Translation: CASSYGQGEFF.